Listed below are T cell receptor beta chains from one sample, sequenced in a study of CD8+ T cells in alopecia areata. Assay: immunoSEQ multiplex PCR; the TCRdb copy retains only in-frame clones and omits some. The sample lists roughly 150,000 clones, around 47% seen once, with more than 6.5% in the top ten. The sequenced sample consisted of CD4+ T cells sorted from blood. Receptor source: a human donor with alopecia areata. Each CDR3 is given with its conserved first and last residue. The D gene is left open where the match is weak. Some rows mark clone size as missing; the rest say once, few, many or name a class of expanded clone.

cdr3_aa cdr3_nt clone_size j_call v_call d_call
CASSYRRFSGANVLTF TGTGCCAGCAGTTACCGCCGTTTTTCTGGGGCCAACGTCCTGACTTTC once TRBJ2-6 TRBV6-5 NA
CASSPPSRVETQYF TGTGCCAGCTCACCACCGTCTAGGGTTGAGACCCAGTACTTC NA TRBJ2-5 TRBV18 NA
CASSFTRGREDYGYTF TGTGCCAGCAGCTTCACCAGGGGGCGAGAGGACTATGGCTACACCTTC NA TRBJ1-2 TRBV7-9 TRBD1
CASSIDRGSGYTF TGTGCCAGCAGCATTGACAGAGGGTCTGGCTACACCTTC NA TRBJ1-2 TRBV6-5 NA
CASSLPGAGEYEQFF TGTGCCAGCAGCTTACCAGGGGCGGGAGAATATGAGCAGTTCTTC few TRBJ2-1 TRBV7-3 NA
CASSARQGFIQYF TGTGCCAGCAGCGCCAGACAGGGGTTCATTCAGTACTTC NA TRBJ2-4 TRBV2 TRBD1
CAWSDGQVNQPQHF TGTGCCTGGAGTGATGGGCAGGTCAATCAGCCCCAGCATTTT few TRBJ1-5 TRBV30 NA
CASSRSAYEQYF TGTGCCAGCAGCCGCTCGGCCTACGAGCAGTACTTC NA TRBJ2-7 TRBV5-8 NA
CSARTGGVGDTQYF TGCAGCGCTAGGACAGGGGGCGTCGGAGATACGCAGTATTTT NA TRBJ2-3 TRBV29-1 TRBD1
CASSSQQGASYEQYF TGTGCCAGCAGCTCCCAACAGGGGGCCTCCTACGAGCAGTACTTC few TRBJ2-7 TRBV5-6 TRBD1
CASSRGDLTGPGYTF TGTGCCAGCAGCCGAGGGGACTTGACAGGACCTGGCTACACCTTC few TRBJ1-2 TRBV5-6 NA
CASTLLGDSGANVLTF TGTGCCAGCACCCTACTTGGTGACTCTGGGGCCAACGTCCTGACTTTC few TRBJ2-6 TRBV27 NA
CASSPQLAGGETQYF TGTGCCAGCAGCCCACAACTAGCGGGGGGGGAGACCCAGTACTTC NA TRBJ2-5 TRBV7-2 TRBD2
CASSRALLYEQYF TGTGCCAGCAGCCGGGCCCTCCTGTACGAGCAGTACTTC NA TRBJ2-7 TRBV7-8 NA
CASSLDRGQGYTF TGTGCCAGCAGTCTAGACAGGGGGCAAGGCTACACCTTC few TRBJ1-2 TRBV28 TRBD1
CASSLEGDYGYTF TGCGCCAGCAGCTTGGAGGGGGACTATGGCTACACCTTC NA TRBJ1-2 TRBV5-1 NA
CSQGTGYTF TGCAGTCAGGGGACTGGCTACACCTTC NA TRBJ1-2 TRBV20-1 NA
CASSSVGDTIYF TGTGCCAGCAGTTCGGTTGGGGACACCATATATTTT NA TRBJ1-3 TRBV6-5 NA
CASSPAGTRKYEQYF TGCGCCAGCAGCCCCGCCGGGACTAGGAAGTACGAGCAGTACTTC NA TRBJ2-7 TRBV4-1 TRBD2
CASSIRGTGELFF TGTGCCAGCAGCATCAGGGGGACCGGGGAGCTGTTTTTT NA TRBJ2-2 TRBV9 TRBD1
CASSVDRSKQETQYF TGTGCCAGCAGTGTGGACAGGTCCAAGCAAGAGACCCAGTACTTC few TRBJ2-5 TRBV6-1 TRBD1
CASSSPSGYNEQFF TGTGCCAGCAGTAGTCCTAGCGGATACAATGAGCAGTTCTTC few TRBJ2-1 TRBV28 TRBD2
CASRPRNSGANVLTF TGCGCCAGCAGACCGAGGAACTCTGGGGCCAACGTCCTGACTTTC few TRBJ2-6 TRBV5-1 NA
CASSRWSGNIYEQYF TGTGCCAGCAGCCGTTGGAGCGGGAACATCTACGAGCAGTACTTC few TRBJ2-7 TRBV11-3 TRBD2
CASSLGQGGETQYF TGTGCCAGCAGCCTAGGACAGGGTGGAGAGACCCAGTACTTC NA TRBJ2-5 TRBV9 TRBD1
CASSRDPGQGGNEQYF TGCGCCAGCAGCCGAGATCCGGGACAGGGGGGAAACGAGCAGTACTTC once TRBJ2-7 TRBV4-1 TRBD1
CSVKDRWMNTEAFF TGCAGCGTTAAGGACAGGTGGATGAACACTGAAGCTTTCTTT NA TRBJ1-1 TRBV29-1 TRBD1